This is a list of T cell receptor beta chains from one sample in a study of early T cells in non-severe SARS-CoV-2 infection. From the 5' RACE reads, TCRdb called clonotypes with MiXCR, one entry per CDR3 protein. The sample carries 50,000 to 70,000 distinct CDR3 sequences, approximately 6.1% recorded once. The sample was whole blood, taken at baseline. The receptor set was obtained from an adult who was a healthcare worker with PCR-confirmed SARS-CoV-2 infection or an uninfected control (not recorded which). The CDR3 runs from the conserved cysteine through the conserved F or W. A D gene is named only where the DNA matches it firmly. Clone size is stated in some rows and not others, as once, few, many or a class when expanded.

J gene | D gene | V gene | CDR3 length | clone size | CDR3 protein | CDR3 DNA
TRBJ2-3 | NA | TRBV29-1 | 10 | many | CSVGRDTQYF | TGCAGCGTTGGCCGGGATACGCAGTATTTT
TRBJ2-1 | TRBD2 | TRBV20-1 | 15 | few | CSPGGLAGTYNEQFF | TGCAGTCCGGGGGGGCTAGCGGGAACCTACAATGAGCAGTTCTTC
TRBJ2-7 | NA | TRBV20-1 | 16 | many | CSARDPREGGSYEQYF | TGCAGTGCTAGAGACCCCCGCGAAGGGGGCTCCTACGAGCAGTACTTC
TRBJ2-1 | TRBD2 | TRBV10-3 | 16 | many | CAISGTSGRANNEQFF | TGTGCCATCAGTGGAACTAGCGGGAGGGCGAACAATGAGCAGTTCTTC
TRBJ2-7 | TRBD1 | TRBV5-6 | 16 | many | CASSLAGQGAYYEQYF | TGTGCCAGCAGCTTGGCTGGACAGGGGGCTTACTACGAGCAGTACTTC
TRBJ2-7 | TRBD2 | TRBV7-2 | 15 | many | CASSYSGSPSYEQYF | TGTGCCAGCAGTTATAGCGGGAGTCCATCCTACGAGCAGTACTTC
TRBJ1-1 | NA | TRBV4-2 | 16 | NA | CASSQEISGGSPEAFF | TGTGCCAGCAGCCAGGAAATCTCGGGGGGGTCCCCTGAAGCTTTCTTT
TRBJ1-4 | NA | TRBV7-9 | 15 | few | CASSLSAGLNEKLFF | TGTGCCAGCAGCTTAAGTGCGGGACTTAATGAAAAACTGTTTTTT
TRBJ2-1 | TRBD2 | TRBV28 | 14 | many | CASTVTSGNNEQFF | TGTGCCAGCACTGTGACTAGCGGGAACAATGAGCAGTTCTTC
TRBJ2-1 | TRBD2 | TRBV18 | 18 | many | CASSPYKTSGRFINEQFF | TGTGCCAGCTCACCATATAAGACTAGCGGGAGGTTTATAAATGAGCAGTTCTTC
TRBJ1-1 | TRBD1 | TRBV20-1 | 17 | many | CSALPSAGQGYDTEAFF | TGCAGTGCTCTACCTTCCGCGGGACAGGGTTATGACACTGAAGCTTTCTTT
TRBJ2-2 | NA | TRBV19 | 16 | many | CASSITSRVNTGELFF | TGTGCCAGTAGTATAACTAGCAGGGTGAACACCGGGGAGCTGTTTTTT
TRBJ1-2 | TRBD1 | TRBV12-3/TRBV12-4 | 17 | NA | CASSRGTGGGLAYGYTF | TGTGCCAGCAGTCGCGGGACAGGGGGCGGATTGGCCTATGGCTACACCTTC
TRBJ2-5 | NA | TRBV28 | 15 | many | CASRPAGPLQETQYF | TGTGCCAGCAGGCCAGCGGGCCCCCTCCAAGAGACCCAGTACTTC
TRBJ2-1 | TRBD2 | TRBV12-3/TRBV12-4 | 12 | many | CASSSAGYEQFF | TGTGCCAGCAGTTCAGCGGGGTACGAGCAGTTCTTC
TRBJ1-4 | NA | TRBV7-6 | 14 | many | CASSLAQGREKLFF | TGTGCCAGCAGCTTAGCCCAGGGACGCGAAAAACTGTTTTTT
TRBJ2-7 | TRBD2 | TRBV20-1 | 15 | NA | CSAAPGLAGSYEQYF | TGCAGTGCAGCACCGGGACTAGCGGGCTCCTACGAGCAGTACTTC
TRBJ1-1 | NA | TRBV29-1 | 12 | few | CSVARSNTEAFF | TGCAGCGTTGCCAGGTCGAACACTGAAGCTTTCTTT
TRBJ1-5 | NA | TRBV30 | 15 | many | CAWSAVLDGNQPQHF | TGTGCCTGGAGTGCTGTTCTAGATGGCAATCAGCCCCAGCATTTT
TRBJ2-3 | NA | TRBV6-1 | 16 | many | CATAQSLAVSTDTQYF | TGTGCCACCGCCCAGAGCCTAGCAGTTAGCACAGATACGCAGTATTTT
TRBJ2-6 | NA | TRBV27 | 15 | many | CASSFDGSGANVLTF | TGTGCCAGCAGTTTTGACGGCTCTGGGGCCAACGTCCTGACTTTC
TRBJ1-4 | NA | TRBV28 | 14 | NA | CASSLPPPEEKLFF | TGTGCCAGCAGTTTACCTCCCCCAGAGGAAAAACTGTTTTTT
TRBJ2-1 | NA | TRBV7-9 | 11 | many | CACQGLDEQFF | TGTGCCTGCCAGGGTTTGGATGAGCAGTTCTTC
TRBJ1-6 | NA | TRBV10-3 | 15 | many | CAVQGSGSYNSPLHF | TGTGCCGTACAGGGAAGTGGCTCCTATAATTCACCCCTCCACTTT
TRBJ2-4 | NA | TRBV4-2 | 18 | many | CASSQVGGTDLAKNIQYF | TGTGCCAGCAGCCAAGTAGGGGGGACAGACTTAGCCAAAAACATTCAGTACTTC
TRBJ2-7 | NA | TRBV5-4 | 14 | many | CASSLIRGDYEQYF | TGTGCCAGCAGCTTAATTCGTGGCGACTACGAGCAGTACTTC
TRBJ2-7 | NA | TRBV29-1 | 13 | few | CSGQMGSSYEQYF | TGCAGCGGCCAGATGGGAAGCTCCTACGAGCAGTACTTC
TRBJ1-2 | NA | TRBV20-1 | 15 | NA | CSARAESGPRTAASF | TGCAGTGCTAGAGCCGAGTCCGGACCCCGGACAGCCGCTTCCTTC
TRBJ2-6 | NA | TRBV20-1 | 15 | many | CSARDRSSGANVLTF | TGCAGTGCTAGAGATCGGAGCTCTGGGGCCAACGTCCTGACTTTC
TRBJ2-2 | NA | TRBV28 | 14 | many | CASKTVTNTGELFF | TGTGCCAGCAAGACAGTCACGAACACCGGGGAGCTGTTTTTT
TRBJ2-1 | NA | TRBV12-3/TRBV12-4 | 12 | NA | CASRGNTNEQFF | TGTGCCAGCAGGGGGAATACCAATGAGCAGTTCTTC
TRBJ2-7 | NA | TRBV11-2 | 14 | many | CASSLERQSYEQYF | TGTGCCAGCAGCTTAGAACGACAGTCCTACGAGCAGTACTTC
TRBJ1-4 | TRBD1 | TRBV4-1 | 16 | few | CASRLPGTGGREKLFF | TGCGCCAGCAGACTCCCCGGGACAGGGGGCAGAGAAAAACTGTTTTTT
TRBJ2-7 | TRBD1 | TRBV7-6 | 17 | many | CASSLAGQGAHPYEQYF | TGTGCCAGCAGCTTAGCTGGGCAGGGGGCGCATCCCTACGAGCAGTACTTC
TRBJ2-3 | TRBD1 | TRBV20-1 | 12 | many | CSGDRDTDTQYF | TGCAGTGGCGACAGGGACACAGATACGCAGTATTTT
TRBJ2-5 | NA | TRBV18 | 14 | once | CASSSSLDGETRYF | TGTGCCAGCTCATCTTCACTAGACGGGGAGACCCGGTACTTC
TRBJ1-5 | NA | TRBV28 | 15 | many | CASSFPGPYLQPQHF | TGTGCCAGCAGTTTTCCGGGCCCCTATCTTCAGCCCCAGCATTTT
TRBJ2-2 | TRBD1 | TRBV7-2 | 16 | NA | CASSLAQGARTGELFF | TGTGCCAGCAGCTTAGCGCAGGGGGCGCGAACCGGGGAGCTGTTTTTT
TRBJ1-1 | NA | TRBV27 | 14 | NA | CASSGYRRNTEAFF | TGTGCCAGCAGCGGGTACCGCAGGAACACTGAAGCTTTCTTT
TRBJ2-7 | NA | TRBV25-1 | 14 | many | CASSDKRDLDEQYF | TGTGCCAGCAGTGATAAAAGAGACCTCGACGAGCAGTACTTC
TRBJ2-2 | TRBD2 | TRBV29-1 | 16 | NA | CSVEKSLAGGPGELFF | TGCAGCGTTGAAAAGTCGCTAGCGGGAGGCCCCGGGGAGCTGTTTTTT